The 13 T cell receptor beta chains below were found in one sample sequenced in a study of shared clonotypes between healthy human individuals. The table came from immunoSEQ multiplex PCR; TCRdb's copy has only in-frame clones and leaves some out. The data contain nearly 1 million clones, about three quarters of them seen just once; the ten biggest clones take up approximately 1.5%. What was sequenced was memory CD4+ T cells sorted from blood. Subset described: CD45RA-negative fraction. Every receptor here comes from a young man in good health.

V gene TRBV4-1 combines with J gene TRBJ2-7, with 8 bases that match TRBD1. Per the germline V gene, CDR1 is MGHRA and CDR2 is YSYEKL. Trimming at V came to 1 base and at J to 2 bases, leaving 4 bases not matched to a gene. The CDR3 length is 15 residues. The CDR3 here is CASSQARQGPYEQYF. CDR3 coding DNA: TGCGCCAGCAGCCAAGCCCGACAGGGGCCCTACGAGCAGTACTTC.

As to this clone: This sample includes further DNA sequences coding for the same CDR3. The rearrangement uses TRBV28 and TRBJ2-1, with D unresolved. Germline CDR1 MDHEN, CDR2 SYDVKM. The CDR3 has 11 amino acids. Trimming shortened V by 1 base and J by 7 bases, and 2 bases separated the two germline ends. The CDR3 protein is CASSLLNEQFF. The CDR3 nucleotides read TGTGCCAGCAGTTTATTAAATGAGCAGTTCTTC.

This clone was counted a single time. The chain employs TRBV5-1 and TRBJ2-4, with 8 nucleotides matching TRBD2. The CDR3 spans 14 residues. V lost 2 bases to trimming and J lost 7 bases; unmatched junction nucleotides: 5. The germline gives CDR1 SGHRS, CDR2 YFSETQ. CDR3 amino acids: CASSLGTRGNIQYF. The CDR3 DNA reads as TGCGCCAGCAGCTTAGGGACTAGAGGGAACATTCAGTACTTC.

The rearrangement uses TRBV29-1 and TRBJ2-7; 7 positions match TRBD1. The CDR3 length is 11 residues. J was trimmed by 6 bases and V by 7 bases; bases with no gene match: 6. Germline lookup yields CDR1 SQVTM and CDR2 ANQGSEA. The CDR3 coding sequence is TGCAGCGGTACAGGGGCGGGCGAGCAGTACTTC. Protein: CSGTGAGEQYF.

The chain carries TRBV6-5 and TRBJ1-3; D might be TRBD1 (6 bases). Trimming removed 4 bases from V and 15 bases from J, with 16 bases in between. The CDR3 consists of 12 residues. Germline CDR1 reads MNHEY; CDR2 reads SVGAGI. CDR3 bases: TGTGCCAGCAGTTCACCCGGGACAATCCAATATTTT. Encoded protein: CASSSPGTIQYF.

This chain's CDR3 is CASSYSPYTEAFF. CDR3 DNA sequence: TGTGCCAGCAGTTACTCCCCTTACACTGAAGCTTTCTTT. This chain links TRBV6-6 with TRBJ1-1; D unresolved. This CDR3 is 13 amino acids long. Trimming removed 0 bases at V and 3 bases at J, with 5 bases between. CDR1 is MNHNY, CDR2 SVGAGI, per germline (reference sequence).

This chain links TRBV9 with TRBJ2-7; D may be TRBD2 (5 bases). Trimming cost V 0 bases and J 0 bases, with 10 bases left between them. The germline V gene encodes CDR1 SGDLS and CDR2 YYNGEE. There are 15 residues in the CDR3. CDR3 in DNA: TGTGCCAGCAGCGTAGACCTGGGGAGCTCCTACGAGCAGTACTTC. This gives the protein CASSVDLGSSYEQYF.

As to this clone: This CDR3 is also generated by other DNA sequences in the sample. This chain links TRBV4-3 with TRBJ2-7; 8 nucleotides agree with TRBD2. V trimming: 1 base; J trimming: 6 bases; junction bases outside the gene matches: 2. The length of the CDR3 is 13 residues. CDR1 and CDR2 (germline): LGHNA, YSLEER. The CDR3 region is CASSQVRGGEQYF. The DNA for the CDR3 is TGCGCCAGCAGCCAAGTACGGGGGGGCGAGCAGTACTTC.

The chain joins TRBV28 to TRBJ2-7; no clear D gene. Germline CDR1 MDHEN, CDR2 SYDVKM. This CDR3 is built from 12 residues. Trimming shortened V by 1 base and J by 7 bases, and 8 bases separated the two germline ends. CDR3 sequence (DNA): TGTGCCAGCAGTTTATTCCCGCGGGAGCAGTACTTC. It yields the protein CASSLFPREQYF. Supplemented by reference TRBV28 and TRBJ2-7, the full variable domain reads DVKVTQSSRYLVKRTGEKVFLECVQDMDHENMFWYRQDPGLGLRLIYFSYDVKMKEKGDIPEGYSVSREKKERFSLILESASTNQTSMYLCASSLFPREQYFGPGTRLTVT.

The rearrangement joins TRBV30 to TRBJ2-1; no definite D call. Trimming removed 4 bases at V and 7 bases at J, with 11 bases between. The CDR3 has 12 residues. Germline V gene sequence: CDR1 GTSNPN, CDR2 SVGIG (reference sequence). The CDR3, as DNA: TGTGCCTGGAAGCAGGAGTTGAATGAGCAGTTCTTC. Its protein product is CAWKQELNEQFF.

V gene TRBV28 combines with J gene TRBJ2-7; D is possibly TRBD1 (5 bases). The V gene lost 4 bases and the J gene lost 5 bases, with 15 bases spanning the gap. The CDR3 totals 14 residues. The germline CDR1 and CDR2 sequences are MDHEN and SYDVKM. The CDR3 reads CASSSPGFKDEQYF. Written as DNA, the CDR3 is TGTGCCAGCAGTTCCCCAGGGTTCAAGGACGAGCAGTACTTC.

This clone has ten or more counts. This CDR3 is CASTPSGVSGSPLHF. The CDR3 DNA follows: TGTGCCAGCACCCCCTCAGGGGTTTCAGGATCACCCCTCCACTTT. The chain uses TRBV28 and TRBJ1-6; the D gene is possibly TRBD1 (6 bases). The CDR3 length is 15 residues. Germline assignment: CDR1 MDHEN and CDR2 SYDVKM. Trimming removed 7 bases at V and 10 bases at J, with 20 bases between.

The J gene is TRBJ1-2, the V gene TRBV6-6; the D gene is possibly TRBD1 (6 bases). This CDR3 is 15 amino acids long. The germline V and J ends were trimmed by 2 bases and 4 bases, with 14 bases remaining between them. Germline V gives CDR1 MNHNY, CDR2 SVGAGI (reference sequence). The CDR3 loop reads CASSYRQAGGYGYTF. Written as DNA, the CDR3 is TGTGCCAGCAGTTACAGACAGGCTGGCGGCTATGGCTACACCTTC.